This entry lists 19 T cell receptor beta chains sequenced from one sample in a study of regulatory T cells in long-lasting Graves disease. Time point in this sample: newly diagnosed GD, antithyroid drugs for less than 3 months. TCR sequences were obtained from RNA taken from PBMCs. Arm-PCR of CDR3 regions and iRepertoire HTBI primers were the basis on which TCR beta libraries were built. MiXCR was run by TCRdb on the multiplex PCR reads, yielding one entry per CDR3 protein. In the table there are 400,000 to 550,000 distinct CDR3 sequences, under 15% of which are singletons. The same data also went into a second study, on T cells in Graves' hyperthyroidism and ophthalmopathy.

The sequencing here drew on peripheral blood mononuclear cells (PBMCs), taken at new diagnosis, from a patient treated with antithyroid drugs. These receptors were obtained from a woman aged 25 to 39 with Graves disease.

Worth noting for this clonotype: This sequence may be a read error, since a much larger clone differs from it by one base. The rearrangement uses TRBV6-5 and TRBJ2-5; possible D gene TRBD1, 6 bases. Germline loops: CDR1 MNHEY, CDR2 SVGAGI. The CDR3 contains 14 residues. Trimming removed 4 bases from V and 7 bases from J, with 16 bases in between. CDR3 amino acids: CASSSQGSLGTQYF. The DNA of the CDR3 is TGTGCCAGCAGTTCACAGGGCTCCTTGGGGACCCAGTACTTC.

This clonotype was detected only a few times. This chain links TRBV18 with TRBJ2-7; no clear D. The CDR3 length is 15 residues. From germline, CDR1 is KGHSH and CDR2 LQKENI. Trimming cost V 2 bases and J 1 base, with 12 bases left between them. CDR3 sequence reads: CASSPKPSNSYEQYF. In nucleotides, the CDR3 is TGTGCCAGCTCACCAAAACCATCCAATTCCTACGAGCAGTACTTC.

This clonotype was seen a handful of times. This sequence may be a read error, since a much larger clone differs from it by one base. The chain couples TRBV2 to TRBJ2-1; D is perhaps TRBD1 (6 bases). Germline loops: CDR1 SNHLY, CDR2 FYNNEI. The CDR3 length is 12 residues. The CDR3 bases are TGTGCCAGCACGACGGTCAGGGGAGAGCAGTCCTTC. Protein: CASTTVRGEQSF.

This chain's CDR3 is CAWSMTGGGYEQYF. The DNA for the CDR3 is TGTGCCTGGAGTATGACAGGGGGCGGCTACGAGCAGTACTTC. This chain links TRBV30 with TRBJ2-7; 10 nucleotides match TRBD1. Per the germline V gene, CDR1 is GTSNPN and CDR2 is SVGIG (reference sequence). The CDR3 contains 14 residues. The ends lost 2 bases at V and 3 bases at J; junction bases unmatched: 4.

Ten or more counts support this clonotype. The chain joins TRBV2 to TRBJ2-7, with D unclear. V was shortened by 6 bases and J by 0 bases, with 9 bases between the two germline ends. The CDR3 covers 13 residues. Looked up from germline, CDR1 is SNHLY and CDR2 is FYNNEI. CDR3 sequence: CASSVQSSYEQYF. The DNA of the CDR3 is TGTGCCAGCAGCGTACAGAGCTCCTACGAGCAGTACTTC.

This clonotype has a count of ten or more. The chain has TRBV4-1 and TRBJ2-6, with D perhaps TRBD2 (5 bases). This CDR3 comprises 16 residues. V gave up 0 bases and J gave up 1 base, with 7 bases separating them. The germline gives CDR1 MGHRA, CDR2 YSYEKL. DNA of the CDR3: TGCGCCAGCAGCCAAGAACGGGGTTCTGGGGCCAACGTCCTGACTTTC. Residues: CASSQERGSGANVLTF.

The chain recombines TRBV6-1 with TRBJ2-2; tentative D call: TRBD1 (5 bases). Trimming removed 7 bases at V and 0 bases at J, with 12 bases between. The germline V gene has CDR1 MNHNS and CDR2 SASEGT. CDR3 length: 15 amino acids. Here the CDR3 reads CASTGHPSNTGELFF. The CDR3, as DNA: TGTGCCAGCACCGGACACCCGTCGAACACCGGGGAGCTGTTTTTT.

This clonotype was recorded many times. The CDR3 is CSGQRGFGNTIYF. The CDR3 region has the DNA TGCAGTGGCCAGCGAGGGTTTGGAAACACCATATATTTT. V is TRBV20-1 and J is TRBJ1-3, with D unresolved. V lost 7 bases to trimming and J lost 3 bases, with 13 bases between them. Looked up from germline, CDR1 is DFQATT and CDR2 is SNEGSKA (reference sequence). CDR3 size: 13 residues.

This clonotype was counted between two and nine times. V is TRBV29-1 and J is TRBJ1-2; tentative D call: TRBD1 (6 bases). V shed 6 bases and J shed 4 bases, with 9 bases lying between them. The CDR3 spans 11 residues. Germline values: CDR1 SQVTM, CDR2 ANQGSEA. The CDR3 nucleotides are TGCAGCGTCGTGGACAGCTATGGCTACACCTTC. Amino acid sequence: CSVVDSYGYTF.

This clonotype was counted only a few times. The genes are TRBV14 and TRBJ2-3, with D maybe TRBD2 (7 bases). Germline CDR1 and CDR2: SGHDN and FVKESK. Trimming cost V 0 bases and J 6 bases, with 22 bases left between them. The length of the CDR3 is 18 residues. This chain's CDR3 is CASSQDPPVWRGLDTQYF. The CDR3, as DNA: TGTGCCAGCAGCCAAGATCCTCCGGTGTGGCGGGGGCTGGATACGCAGTATTTT.

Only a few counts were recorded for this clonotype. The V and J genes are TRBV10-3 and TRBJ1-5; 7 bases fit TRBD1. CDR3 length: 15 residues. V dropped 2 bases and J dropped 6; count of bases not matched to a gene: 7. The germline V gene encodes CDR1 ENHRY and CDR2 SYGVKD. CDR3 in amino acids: CAISEETGTGQPQHF. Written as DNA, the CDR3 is TGTGCCATCAGTGAGGAGACAGGGACTGGTCAGCCCCAGCATTTT.

The CDR3 region has the DNA TGTGCCAGCAGCACCACTACTAGCGTGGATACGCAGTATTTT. This encodes CASSTTTSVDTQYF. The genes are TRBV11-2 and TRBJ2-3; 7 bases are shared with TRBD2. The CDR3 totals 14 residues. V dropped 5 bases and J dropped 6; count of bases not matched to a gene: 8. The germline V gene encodes CDR1 SGHAT and CDR2 FQNNGV.

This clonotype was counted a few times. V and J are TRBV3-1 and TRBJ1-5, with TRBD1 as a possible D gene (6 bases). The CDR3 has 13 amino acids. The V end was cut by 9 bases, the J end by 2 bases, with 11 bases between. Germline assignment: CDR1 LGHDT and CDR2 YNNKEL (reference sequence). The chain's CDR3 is CASQGKGNQPQHF. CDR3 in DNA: TGTGCCAGTCAGGGGAAGGGCAATCAGCCCCAGCATTTT.

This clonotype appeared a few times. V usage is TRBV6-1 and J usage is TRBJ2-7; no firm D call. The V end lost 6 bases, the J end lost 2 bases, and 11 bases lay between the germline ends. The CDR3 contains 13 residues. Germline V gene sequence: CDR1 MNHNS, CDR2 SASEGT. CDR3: CASSQRDAYEQYF. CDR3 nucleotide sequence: TGTGCCAGCAGCCAGAGAGATGCCTACGAGCAGTACTTC.

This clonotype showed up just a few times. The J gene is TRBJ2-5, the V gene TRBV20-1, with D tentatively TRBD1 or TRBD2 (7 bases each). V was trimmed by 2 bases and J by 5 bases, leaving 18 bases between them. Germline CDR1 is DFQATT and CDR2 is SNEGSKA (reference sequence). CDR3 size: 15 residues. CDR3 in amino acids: CSARNPSRGGETQYF. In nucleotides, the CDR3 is TGCAGTGCTAGAAACCCATCCAGGGGGGGGGAGACCCAGTACTTC.

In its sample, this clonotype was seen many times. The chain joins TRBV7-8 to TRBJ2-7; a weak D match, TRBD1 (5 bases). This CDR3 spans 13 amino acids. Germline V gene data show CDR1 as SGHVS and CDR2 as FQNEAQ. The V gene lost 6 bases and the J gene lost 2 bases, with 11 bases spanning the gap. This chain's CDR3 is CASRNVGAYEQYF. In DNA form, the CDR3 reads TGTGCCAGCAGAAATGTAGGGGCCTACGAGCAGTACTTC. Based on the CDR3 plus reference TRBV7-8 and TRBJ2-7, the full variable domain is GAGVSQSPRYKVAKRGQDVALRCDPISGHVSLFWYQQALGQGPEFLTYFQNEAQLDKSGLPSDRFFAERPEGSVSTLKIQRTQQEDSAVYLCASRNVGAYEQYFGPGTRLTVT.

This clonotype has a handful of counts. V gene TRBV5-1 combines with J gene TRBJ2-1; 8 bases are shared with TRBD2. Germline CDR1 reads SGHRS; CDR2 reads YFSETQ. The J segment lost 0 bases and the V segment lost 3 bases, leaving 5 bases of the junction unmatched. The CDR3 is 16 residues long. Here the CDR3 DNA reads TGCGCCAGCAGCTGGACTAGCTTCTCCTCCTACAATGAGCAGTTCTTC. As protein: CASSWTSFSSYNEQFF.

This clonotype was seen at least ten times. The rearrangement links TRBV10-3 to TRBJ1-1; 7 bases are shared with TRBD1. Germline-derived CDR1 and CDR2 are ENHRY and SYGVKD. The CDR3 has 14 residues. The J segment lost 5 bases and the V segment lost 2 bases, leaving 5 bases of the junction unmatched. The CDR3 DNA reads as TGTGCCATCAGTGAGATAGTGGGACAGACTGAAGCTTTCTTT. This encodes CAISEIVGQTEAFF.

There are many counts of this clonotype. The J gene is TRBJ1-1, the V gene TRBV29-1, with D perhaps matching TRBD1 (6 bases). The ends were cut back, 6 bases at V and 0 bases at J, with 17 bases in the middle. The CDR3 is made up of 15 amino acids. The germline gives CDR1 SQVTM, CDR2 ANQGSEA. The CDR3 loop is CSVGGAEIMNTEAFF. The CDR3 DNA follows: TGCAGCGTGGGGGGGGCAGAAATCATGAACACTGAAGCTTTCTTT.